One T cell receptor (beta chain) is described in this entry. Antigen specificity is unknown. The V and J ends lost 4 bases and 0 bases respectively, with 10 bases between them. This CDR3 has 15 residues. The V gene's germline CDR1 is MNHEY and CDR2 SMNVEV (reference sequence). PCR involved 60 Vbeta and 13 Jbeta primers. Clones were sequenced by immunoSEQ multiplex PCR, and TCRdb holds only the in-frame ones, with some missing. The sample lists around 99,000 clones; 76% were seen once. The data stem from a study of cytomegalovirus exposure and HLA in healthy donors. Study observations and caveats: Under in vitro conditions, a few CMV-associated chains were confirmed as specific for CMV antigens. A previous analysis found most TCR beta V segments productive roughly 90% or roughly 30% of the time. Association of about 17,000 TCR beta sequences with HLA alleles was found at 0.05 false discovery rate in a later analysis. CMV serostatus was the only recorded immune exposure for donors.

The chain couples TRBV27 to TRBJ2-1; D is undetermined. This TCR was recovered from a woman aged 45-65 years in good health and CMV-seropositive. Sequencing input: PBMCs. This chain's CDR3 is CASSSAQSSYNEQFF. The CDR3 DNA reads TGTGCCAGCAGTTCGGCACAGAGCTCCTACAATGAGCAGTTCTTC.